Listed below are T cell receptor beta chains from one sample, sequenced in a study of CD8 T cells in Susac syndrome. Each CDR3 protein is one row after TCRdb ran MiXCR on the immunoSEQ multiplex PCR reads. The table shows about 210,000 distinct CDR3 sequences, with roughly 96% occurring only once. Sequencing was carried out using CD4+ T cells from PBMCs. Source of these receptors: a human donor with multiple sclerosis. Both conserved end residues are part of each CDR3. The D gene is left open where the match is weak. Only some rows state a clone size, as once, few, many or a class for expanded clones.

j_gene: TRBJ1-5; v_gene: TRBV12-3/TRBV12-4; abundance: NA; d_gene: NA; CDR3aa: CASSQQGAGNQPQHF; CDR3nt: TGTGCCAGCAGTCAGCAGGGTGCGGGCAATCAGCCCCAGCATTTT
j_gene: TRBJ2-7; v_gene: TRBV4-1; abundance: NA; d_gene: TRBD2; CDR3aa: CASSQAGLATSSYEQYF; CDR3nt: TGCGCCAGCAGCCAGGCGGGACTAGCGACGAGCTCCTACGAGCAGTACTTC
j_gene: TRBJ1-1; v_gene: TRBV7-9; abundance: NA; d_gene: NA; CDR3aa: CASSLTEIGTEAFF; CDR3nt: TGTGCCAGCAGCTTAACCGAGATTGGCACTGAAGCTTTCTTT
j_gene: TRBJ2-1; v_gene: TRBV29-1; abundance: once; d_gene: TRBD1; CDR3aa: CSGHRDRADFEQFF; CDR3nt: TGCAGCGGCCACCGGGACAGGGCTGACTTTGAGCAGTTCTTC
j_gene: TRBJ2-2; v_gene: TRBV29-1; abundance: NA; d_gene: TRBD1; CDR3aa: CSVPGTGATGELFF; CDR3nt: TGCAGCGTACCCGGGACAGGAGCCACCGGGGAGCTGTTTTTT
j_gene: TRBJ1-3; v_gene: TRBV20-1; abundance: NA; d_gene: NA; CDR3aa: CSARDRGNTIYF; CDR3nt: TGCAGTGCTAGGGACAGAGGAAACACCATATATTTT
j_gene: TRBJ1-4; v_gene: TRBV2; abundance: NA; d_gene: NA; CDR3aa: CASSPSRIEKLFF; CDR3nt: TGTGCCAGCAGTCCCTCACGGATTGAAAAACTGTTTTTT
j_gene: TRBJ2-5; v_gene: TRBV7-2; abundance: NA; d_gene: NA; CDR3aa: CASAPIGRRVWGETQYF; CDR3nt: TGTGCCAGCGCTCCAATAGGAAGGAGGGTCTGGGGGGAGACCCAGTACTTC
j_gene: TRBJ1-1; v_gene: TRBV9; abundance: NA; d_gene: NA; CDR3aa: CASSGDGTEAFF; CDR3nt: TGTGCCAGCAGCGGGGACGGCACTGAAGCTTTCTTT
j_gene: TRBJ2-1; v_gene: TRBV27; abundance: NA; d_gene: TRBD1; CDR3aa: CASSLGDSANEQFF; CDR3nt: TGTGCCAGCAGTTTAGGGGACAGTGCCAATGAGCAGTTCTTC
j_gene: TRBJ2-7; v_gene: TRBV20-1; abundance: NA; d_gene: NA; CDR3aa: CSAARTGTYEQYF; CDR3nt: TGCAGTGCGGCCCGGACGGGGACCTACGAGCAGTACTTC
j_gene: TRBJ2-7; v_gene: TRBV4-1; abundance: NA; d_gene: TRBD2; CDR3aa: CASSHPLAGGPYEQYF; CDR3nt: TGCGCCAGCAGCCATCCTCTAGCGGGGGGCCCCTACGAGCAGTACTTC
j_gene: TRBJ2-3; v_gene: TRBV10-2; abundance: NA; d_gene: NA; CDR3aa: CASSVEGAKTPQYF; CDR3nt: TGCGCCAGCAGTGTGGAGGGGGCGAAAACTCCGCAGTATTTT
j_gene: TRBJ1-1; v_gene: TRBV3-1; abundance: NA; d_gene: TRBD1; CDR3aa: CASSLRQGGTEAFF; CDR3nt: TGTGCCAGCAGTCTACGCCAGGGGGGCACTGAAGCTTTCTTT
j_gene: TRBJ2-1; v_gene: TRBV2; abundance: NA; d_gene: NA; CDR3aa: CASSLGGDITYNEQFF; CDR3nt: TGTGCCAGCAGTCTGGGGGGGGACATTACCTACAATGAGCAGTTCTTC
j_gene: TRBJ1-2; v_gene: TRBV5-1; abundance: NA; d_gene: NA; CDR3aa: CASSYRPRDGYTF; CDR3nt: TGCGCCAGCAGCTACCGCCCCAGGGATGGCTACACCTTC
j_gene: TRBJ2-7; v_gene: TRBV9; abundance: NA; d_gene: NA; CDR3aa: CASSTRDTNPYEQYF; CDR3nt: TGTGCCAGCAGCACCCGGGACACCAACCCCTACGAGCAGTACTTC
j_gene: TRBJ2-7; v_gene: TRBV30; abundance: NA; d_gene: TRBD1; CDR3aa: CAWSRGQSYEQYF; CDR3nt: TGTGCCTGGAGTCGGGGACAGTCCTACGAGCAGTACTTC